The 20 T cell receptor beta chains given below trace back to one sample, sequenced in a study of regulatory T cells in long-lasting Graves disease (dated by TCRdb to 2020 to 2022). The method was multiplex PCR. The reads were generated on an Illumina HiSeq 4000. CDR3 regions were amplified by Arm-PCR with iRepertoire HTBI primers to construct TCR beta libraries. TCRdb passed the public sequencing reads through fastp at Q25 and MiXCR, retaining productive beta sequences. Merged by CDR3 protein, the rows form single entries marked with the most common genes and DNA. The sample table shows around 400,000 distinct CDR3 sequences, and 23% are seen once. The top ten clonotypes cover about a quarter of the sample. The time point label for this specimen denotes: persistent/refractory GD, antithyroid drugs over 5 years with positive TRAb. RNA was extracted from PBMCs in TRIzol for both TCR sequencing and RNA sequencing.

Here the sequenced sample was peripheral blood mononuclear cells (PBMCs), taken when the disease was refractory, from a patient treated with antithyroid drugs. The receptor source for this set is a female donor with Graves disease.

At least ten counts were recorded for this clonotype. The chain employs TRBV28 and TRBJ2-7; tentative D call: TRBD2 (5 bases). V lost 5 bases, J lost 2 bases, and 16 bases lay in between. This CDR3 region has 15 residues. CDR1 is MDHEN and CDR2 is SYDVKM in the germline V gene. CDR3 in DNA: TGTGCCAGCAGTGCACGAGGAGGACCTACCTACGAGCAGTACTTC. Translated, it gives CASSARGGPTYEQYF.

The V gene is TRBV24-1, the J gene TRBJ2-1, with 9 bases fitting TRBD1. The V and J ends lost 5 bases and 6 bases, in that order; junction bases with no gene match: 13. CDR3 length: 17 amino acids. CDR1 is KGHDR and CDR2 is SFDVKD in the germline V gene. Here the CDR3 DNA reads TGTGCCACCAGTGGAGAGGTAGTCGGACAGGGGTTCAATGAGCAGTTCTTC. Translation gives CATSGEVVGQGFNEQFF.

This clonotype occurred many times. The CDR3 here is CASSLMSSGKYEQYF. In DNA form, the CDR3 reads TGTGCCAGCAGCTTAATGTCGTCAGGGAAGTACGAGCAGTACTTC. The gene calls are TRBV7-2 and TRBJ2-7, with D possibly matching TRBD1 (5 bases). V shed 2 bases and J shed 4 bases, with 15 bases lying between them. The CDR3 length is 15 residues. The V gene's germline CDR1 is SGHTA and CDR2 FQGNSA.

This clonotype came up a few times. The rearrangement uses TRBV5-1 and TRBJ2-6; D perhaps matches TRBD2 (5 bases). Germline V lookup: CDR1 SGHRS, CDR2 YFSETQ. The CDR3 consists of 17 residues. V was clipped by 2 bases and J by 4 bases, with 16 bases between them. Written as DNA, the CDR3 is TGCGCCAGCAGCTTTGAAGTGGGAGTGCTAGGGGCCAACGTCCTGACTTTC. Protein product: CASSFEVGVLGANVLTF.

V gene TRBV6-1 combines with J gene TRBJ1-5, with D tentatively TRBD1 (5 bases). The CDR3 is made up of 14 amino acids. The V gene's germline CDR1 is MNHNS and CDR2 SASEGT. Trimming cost V 7 bases and J 4 bases, with 14 bases left between them. DNA of the CDR3: TGTGCCAGCAAAAACCCGGGACGAAATCAGCCCCAGCATTTT. Amino acid sequence: CASKNPGRNQPQHF.

The chain is built from TRBV24-1 and TRBJ2-2, with D possibly TRBD2 on 6 matching bases. Per the germline V gene, CDR1 is KGHDR and CDR2 is SFDVKD. The length of the CDR3 is 16 residues. V was clipped by 0 bases and J by 6 bases, with 13 bases between them. CDR3 loop: CATSDLLRGTAGELFF. The DNA for the CDR3 is TGTGCCACCAGTGATTTGTTGCGGGGTACCGCCGGGGAGCTGTTTTTT.

This clonotype showed up many times. Compared with germline, one end of the junction differs, possibly owing to a read error. CDR3 bases: TGTGCCAGCAGGGAAGGAGGGGGCACCGAGGGCTACACCTTC. Amino acids: CASREGGGTEGYTF. The J gene is TRBJ1-2, the V gene TRBV2; 7 nucleotides match TRBD1. The germline CDR1 and CDR2 sequences are SNHLY and FYNNEI. This CDR3 contains 14 residues.

This clonotype was recorded at least ten times. V and J are TRBV7-2 and TRBJ1-4; D call uncertain. Germline V CDR1 and CDR2: SGHTA, FQGNSA. V was pared by 4 bases and J by 1 base, with 10 bases between. This CDR3 has 15 amino acids. CDR3 amino acids: CASSSRPVTNEKLFF. The CDR3 nucleotides read TGTGCCAGCAGCTCCCGGCCAGTAACTAATGAAAAACTGTTTTTT.

This clonotype was detected many times. The chain joins TRBV10-3 to TRBJ1-1, with D maybe TRBD1 (6 bases). The CDR3 sequence is 16 residues long. In germline, CDR1 is ENHRY, CDR2 SYGVKD. V shed 6 bases and J shed 1 base, with 18 bases lying between them. CDR3 protein: CAIRGRDGTPNTEAFF. The CDR3 coding sequence is TGTGCCATCAGGGGTAGAGATGGGACACCGAACACTGAAGCTTTCTTT.

This clonotype occurred many times. CDR3 DNA sequence: TGCAGTGCTTTCCCGGGACAGATGAACACTGAAGCTTTCTTT. Its protein product is CSAFPGQMNTEAFF. This rearrangement joins TRBV20-1 to TRBJ1-1, with 7 bases identical to TRBD1. With V trimmed by 5 bases and J by 0 bases, 6 bases remained unmatched. The CDR3 loop spans 14 amino acids. The V gene's germline CDR1 is DFQATT and CDR2 SNEGSKA (reference sequence).

This clonotype was observed at least ten times. CDR3 sequence: CASSQRPGKGNQPQHF. Here the CDR3 DNA reads TGTGCCAGCAGTCAAAGGCCAGGGAAGGGCAATCAGCCCCAGCATTTT. The rearrangement joins TRBV12-3 or TRBV12-4 to TRBJ1-5, with a weak D call TRBD1 (5 bases). V lost 5 bases and J lost 2, with 16 bases in between. The CDR3 spans 16 residues.

In regard to this clonotype: Without the conserved terminal phenylalanine or tryptophan, this CDR3 likely stems from a read error. The V and J genes are TRBV5-6 and TRBJ2-2, with D uncertain. The germline gives CDR1 SGHDT, CDR2 YYEEEE. Trimming stripped 5 bases from V and 5 bases from J, with 10 bases between. This CDR3 has 13 residues. This CDR3 is CASRNGITGELFL. CDR3 DNA: TGTGCCAGCAGGAATGGAATAACCGGGGAGCTGTTTCTT.

The genes are TRBV7-9 and TRBJ2-5; possible D gene TRBD2, 5 bases. Trimming removed 3 bases from V and 8 bases from J, with 10 bases in between. The CDR3 length is 12 residues. Germline V gene sequence: CDR1 SEHNR, CDR2 FQNEAQ (reference sequence). The CDR3: CASSFTEDTQYF. The CDR3 region has the DNA TGTGCCAGCAGCTTCACGGAGGACACCCAGTACTTC.

This clonotype has at least ten counts. The chain employs TRBV28 and TRBJ1-1, with 7 bases fitting TRBD1. The CDR3 has 15 amino acids. In germline, CDR1 is MDHEN, CDR2 SYDVKM. With V trimmed by 2 bases and J by 5 bases, 8 bases remained unmatched. The CDR3 sequence is CASSLRSGGKTEAFF. The CDR3, as DNA: TGTGCCAGCAGTTTACGATCAGGGGGTAAGACTGAAGCTTTCTTT.

The sample holds a few counts of this clonotype. The V call is TRBV14, the J call TRBJ2-7, with D possibly matching TRBD1 (6 bases). CDR1 is SGHDN and CDR2 is FVKESK in the germline V gene. Trimming took off 0 bases at V and 6 bases at J, with 12 bases between the two ends. The CDR3 is made up of 14 amino acids. CDR3 amino acids: CASSQEQGFGEQYF. The CDR3 region has the DNA TGTGCCAGCAGCCAAGAACAGGGCTTCGGCGAGCAGTACTTC.

The rearrangement uses TRBV3-1 and TRBJ1-6; maybe TRBD1 (5 bases). Germline CDR1 LGHDT, CDR2 YNNKEL (reference sequence). The V end lost 0 bases, the J end lost 11 bases, and 14 bases lay between the germline ends. CDR3 length: 15 amino acids. This CDR3 reads CASSQEFRRGPPLHF. The CDR3 DNA follows: TGTGCCAGCAGCCAAGAATTTAGGAGGGGCCCACCCCTCCACTTT.

This chain connects TRBV7-9 to TRBJ2-2; D is undetermined. This CDR3 region has 18 residues. Trimming shortened V by 4 bases and J by 4 bases, and 22 bases separated the two germline ends. Germline V gene lookup returns CDR1 SEHNR and CDR2 FQNEAQ (reference sequence). The CDR3 nucleotides read TGTGCCAGCAGCTCGTCCATTCTAGGGCCATACACCACCGGGGAGCTGTTTTTT. It is translated as CASSSSILGPYTTGELFF.

This chain links TRBV14 with TRBJ2-1, with D unclear. With 5 bases removed from V and 4 bases from J, the gap between germline ends came to 15 bases. The germline CDR1 and CDR2 sequences are SGHDN and FVKESK. The CDR3 extends over 15 amino acids. The CDR3 sequence: CASSSSPGDYNEQFF. CDR3 in DNA: TGTGCCAGCAGCTCATCACCCGGAGATTACAATGAGCAGTTCTTC.

V usage is TRBV14 and J usage is TRBJ2-1, with TRBD2 matching over 11 bases. J lost 2 bases, V lost 0 bases, and 6 bases had no gene match. The CDR3 totals 18 residues. The germline V gene encodes CDR1 SGHDN and CDR2 FVKESK. The CDR3 loop is CASSQDWSSGRAYNEQFF. CDR3 in DNA: TGTGCCAGCAGCCAAGATTGGAGTAGCGGGAGGGCCTACAATGAGCAGTTCTTC.

The chain joins TRBV19 to TRBJ2-3; no clear D gene. The germline V gene has CDR1 LNHDA and CDR2 SQIVND (reference sequence). CDR3 length equals 13 residues. Trimming cost V 6 bases and J 4 bases, with 11 bases left between them. The CDR3 loop reads CASSIYYSDTQYF. DNA of the CDR3: TGTGCCAGTAGCATCTACTACTCAGATACGCAGTATTTT.